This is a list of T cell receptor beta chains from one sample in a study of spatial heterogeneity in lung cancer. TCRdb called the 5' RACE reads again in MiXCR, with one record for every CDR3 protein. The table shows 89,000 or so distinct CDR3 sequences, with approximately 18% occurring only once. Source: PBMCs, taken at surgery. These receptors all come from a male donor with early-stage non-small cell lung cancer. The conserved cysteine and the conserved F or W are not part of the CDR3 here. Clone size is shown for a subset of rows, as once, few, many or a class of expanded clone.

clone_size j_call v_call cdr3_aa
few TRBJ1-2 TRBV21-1 AGHVGTPYGYT
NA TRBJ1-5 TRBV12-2 ASLARSDTDRGGNQPQH
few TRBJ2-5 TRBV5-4 ASSILAGGETQY
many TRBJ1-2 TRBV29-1 SVEVPERAYGYT
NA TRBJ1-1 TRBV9 ASSVAAGDIGAF
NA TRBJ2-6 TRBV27 VSASGTGVPLGANVLT
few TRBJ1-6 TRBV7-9 ASSITGGGSPLH
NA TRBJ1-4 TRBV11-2 ASSLGPRGVTNEKLF
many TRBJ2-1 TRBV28 ASSYGTSAPQF
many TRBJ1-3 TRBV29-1 SVKQDGSTIY
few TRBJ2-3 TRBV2 ASSGTGGGDTQY
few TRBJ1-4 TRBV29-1 SVHRGPNEKLF
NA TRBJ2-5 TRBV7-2 ASRQRLVLEETQY
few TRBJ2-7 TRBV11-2 ASSLGGGSNEQY
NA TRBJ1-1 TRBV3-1 ASRSNTEAF
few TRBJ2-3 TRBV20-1 SATESTDTQY
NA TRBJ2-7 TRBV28 ASTGAGYEQY
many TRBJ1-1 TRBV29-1 SVPRDNFPEAF
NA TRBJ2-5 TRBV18 ASSPNGGGETQY
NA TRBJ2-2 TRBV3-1 ASSHLYTGTGAGELF
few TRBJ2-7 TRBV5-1 ASSFAGLTYEQY
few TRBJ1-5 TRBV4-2 ASSQDRGDQPQH
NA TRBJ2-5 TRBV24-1 ATSDPKSGTAQY